The 23 T cell receptor beta chains below all came from one sample that was sequenced in a study of blood T cell repertoires in COVID-19. Assay used: immunoSEQ multiplex PCR; TCRdb lists only in-frame clones, some missing. The table records about 160,000 clones, approximately 82% of them present only once. Sequencing was done on a sample of peripheral blood. The source is a woman aged 80 or older with active or convalescent COVID-19.

The rearrangement uses TRBV5-1 and TRBJ1-1, with TRBD1 identical over 11 bases. This CDR3 has 15 residues. With 3 bases clipped from V and 5 bases from J, the junction kept 6 bases outside the gene matches. The V gene's germline CDR1 is SGHRS and CDR2 YFSETQ. The CDR3 loop reads CASSWTGGSGTEAFF. The CDR3 coding sequence is TGCGCCAGCAGCTGGACAGGGGGCTCGGGTACTGAAGCTTTCTTT.

V gene TRBV5-4 combines with J gene TRBJ2-1; D gene ambiguous. V was cut by 4 bases and J by 8 bases, with 13 bases left in between. CDR1 and CDR2 from the germline V gene are SGHNT and YYREEE (reference sequence). The CDR3 totals 13 residues. CDR3 region: CASSPTGLDEQFF. The CDR3 coding sequence is TGTGCCAGCAGCCCCACCGGTCTCGATGAGCAGTTCTTC.

This chain uses TRBV2 with TRBJ1-3; maybe TRBD1 (5 bases). CDR1 and CDR2 (germline): SNHLY, FYNNEI. This CDR3 contains 14 residues. Trimming shortened V by 10 bases and J by 4 bases, and 17 bases separated the two germline ends. Here the CDR3 DNA reads TGTGCCAACCAACCTAAGGGGAAAGGAAACACCATATATTTT. This codes for CANQPKGKGNTIYF.

This chain links TRBV4-1 with TRBJ1-2, with D possibly matching TRBD1 (6 bases). Germline assignment: CDR1 MGHRA and CDR2 YSYEKL. CDR3 length equals 16 residues. Trimming removed 1 base at V and 2 bases at J, with 14 bases between. DNA of the CDR3: TGCGCCAGCAGCCAAGTCCCGCGTCAGGGGAACTATGGCTACACCTTC. Encoded protein: CASSQVPRQGNYGYTF.

In DNA form, the CDR3 reads TGTGCCAGCAGTTACGCCGACACGAAGGAGACCCAGTACTTC. Translated: CASSYADTKETQYF. The chain is built from TRBV6-6 and TRBJ2-5; D not certain. Germline CDR1 reads MNHNY; CDR2 reads SVGAGI (reference sequence). V was shortened by 2 bases and J by 5 bases, with 12 bases between the two germline ends. The CDR3 length is 14 residues.

CDR3 nucleotide sequence: TGTGCCAGTAGTTACAGGGTCGGTGAGCAGTTCTTC. This codes for CASSYRVGEQFF. This chain joins TRBV19 and TRBJ2-1; a possible D gene is TRBD1 (6 bases). The CDR3 sequence is 12 residues long. V was pared by 5 bases and J by 9 bases, with 11 bases between. Germline V gives CDR1 LNHDA, CDR2 SQIVND (reference sequence). The variable domain in full, completed from reference TRBV19 and TRBJ2-1, reads DGGITQSPKYLFRKEGQNVTLSCEQNLNHDAMYWYRQDPGQGLRLIYYSQIVNDFQKGDIAEGYSVSREKKESFPLTVTSAQKNPTAFYLCASSYRVGEQFFGPGTRLTVL.

The rearrangement links TRBV3-1 (or the pseudogene TRBV3-2) to TRBJ2-5; 8 bases are a match to TRBD2. From germline, CDR1 is LGHDT and CDR2 YNNKEL (reference sequence). The V segment lost 3 bases and the J segment 3 bases; nucleotides outside the gene matches: 6. This CDR3 is built from 15 residues. In DNA form, the CDR3 reads TGTGCCAGCAGCCAGAGAGCGGGAGTAAAAGAGACCCAGTACTTC. Translating it yields CASSQRAGVKETQYF.

The CDR3 reads CASSLAPGLAGGGETQYF. The CDR3 DNA sequence: TGTGCCAGCAGCTTAGCGCCAGGACTAGCGGGAGGGGGAGAGACCCAGTACTTC. The rearrangement joins TRBV7-7 to TRBJ2-5, with 15 positions matching TRBD2. The CDR3 consists of 18 residues. The V and J ends lost 0 bases and 4 bases, in that order; junction bases with no gene match: 6. From germline, CDR1 is SSHAT and CDR2 FNYEAQ (reference sequence).

This sequence joins TRBV15 and TRBJ1-2; TRBD1 matches at 12 bases. The CDR3 runs to 16 residues. Germline assignment: CDR1 LNHNV and CDR2 YYDKDF (reference sequence). With V trimmed by 4 bases and J by 8 bases, 11 bases remained unmatched. CDR3 nucleotide sequence: TGTGCCACCAGCACTCACAGGGGACAGGGGGCGAAAGGCTACACCTTC. It specifies CATSTHRGQGAKGYTF.

The genes are TRBV10-3 and TRBJ1-1; maybe TRBD1 (5 bases). V was cut by 7 bases and J by 5 bases, with 14 bases left in between. From germline, CDR1 is ENHRY and CDR2 SYGVKD. The CDR3 has 13 residues. For the CDR3, the DNA is TGTGCCATCACTGGGGAGGGACGTACTGAAGCTTTCTTT. Translated, it gives CAITGEGRTEAFF.

The rearrangement uses TRBV29-1 and TRBJ2-3; TRBD2 matches at 14 bases. V was pared by 7 bases and J by 6 bases, with 6 bases of the junction left unmatched. The CDR3 extends over 14 amino acids. The germline V gene encodes CDR1 SQVTM and CDR2 ANQGSEA. The CDR3 sequence: CSGGLAGVGDTQYF. The CDR3 coding sequence is TGCAGCGGGGGACTAGCGGGAGTCGGGGATACGCAGTATTTT.

This clone was counted only a few times. J is TRBJ1-5 and V is TRBV5-6, with D perhaps TRBD1 (5 bases). CDR1 and CDR2 from the germline V gene are SGHDT and YYEEEE. V shed 4 bases and J shed 7 bases, with 12 bases lying between them. The CDR3 contains 13 residues. The CDR3 protein is CASSRGGVQPQHF. The CDR3 nucleotides read TGTGCCAGCAGCCGGGGAGGGGTCCAGCCCCAGCATTTT.

V usage is TRBV15 and J usage is TRBJ2-1, with 7 positions matching TRBD2. The CDR3 spans 16 residues. Germline V gives CDR1 LNHNV, CDR2 YYDKDF (reference sequence). Trimming removed 0 bases from V and 8 bases from J; junction bases left unmatched: 10. CDR3 amino acids: CATSRDLAGVVDEQFF. The CDR3 coding sequence is TGTGCCACCAGCAGAGATTTGGCGGGAGTAGTAGATGAGCAGTTCTTC.

CDR3 coding DNA: TGCGCCAGCAGCTTAGACAGGGGAAACACCGGGGAGCTGTTTTTT. Amino acid sequence: CASSLDRGNTGELFF. The chain joins TRBV5-1 to TRBJ2-2; the match to TRBD1 covers 8 bases. The CDR3 runs 15 residues. CDR1 and CDR2 (germline): SGHRS, YFSETQ. The ends lost 2 bases at V and 2 bases at J; junction bases unmatched: 2.

The J gene is TRBJ2-7, the V gene TRBV18, with 7 bases identical to TRBD2. This CDR3 comprises 13 residues. The germline V gene has CDR1 KGHSH and CDR2 LQKENI. With V trimmed by 5 bases and J by 2 bases, 3 bases remained unmatched. Written as DNA, the CDR3 is TGTGCCAGCTCAGCCGCGGGAGCCTACGAGCAGTACTTC. Translating it yields CASSAAGAYEQYF. Together with reference TRBV18 and TRBJ2-7, the CDR3 gives the full variable domain: NAGVMQNPRHLVRRRGQEARLRCSPMKGHSHVYWYRQLPEEGLKFMVYLQKENIIDESGMPKERFSAEFPKEGPSILRIQQVVRGDSAAYFCASSAAGAYEQYFGPGTRLTVT.

The chain links TRBV2 to TRBJ1-6; tentatively, D is TRBD1 (5 bases). This CDR3 is built from 15 residues. Germline assignment: CDR1 SNHLY and CDR2 FYNNEI. V gave up 3 bases and J gave up 6 bases, with 12 bases separating them. The CDR3 region has the DNA TGTGCCAGCAGTGACGGGACTCAGCTTAATTCACCCCTCCACTTT. Amino acid sequence: CASSDGTQLNSPLHF.

CDR3 residues: CASSADRSSYEQYF. The CDR3 bases are TGTGCCAGCAGTGCCGACAGGAGCTCCTACGAGCAGTACTTC. The chain is built from TRBV25-1 and TRBJ2-7, with TRBD1 as a possible D gene (6 bases). Germline V gives CDR1 MGHDK, CDR2 SYGVNS. The CDR3 extends over 14 amino acids. The V gene lost 4 bases and the J gene lost 0 bases, with 10 bases spanning the gap.

The rearrangement joins TRBV5-1 to TRBJ2-5, with TRBD2 matching over 11 bases. The trim removed 0 bases at V and 1 base at J, leaving 5 bases unmatched. The CDR3 is made up of 17 amino acids. Per the germline V gene, CDR1 is SGHRS and CDR2 is YFSETQ. The CDR3, as DNA: TGCGCCAGCAGCTTGGTCCTAGCGGGAGGAACCCAAGAGACCCAGTACTTC. This gives the protein CASSLVLAGGTQETQYF.

The chain is built from TRBV19 and TRBJ2-2, with D perhaps matching TRBD2 (5 bases). CDR1 LNHDA and CDR2 SQIVND come from the germline V gene (reference sequence). The CDR3 length is 12 residues. Trimming took off 5 bases at V and 6 bases at J, with 7 bases between the two ends. CDR3 protein: CASSWGAGELFF. CDR3 DNA sequence: TGTGCCAGTAGTTGGGGAGCCGGGGAGCTGTTTTTT.

The chain recombines TRBV3-1 (or the pseudogene TRBV3-2) with TRBJ2-7; 10 bases are shared with TRBD2. The CDR3 has 15 amino acids. V lost 5 bases to trimming and J lost 3 bases; unmatched junction nucleotides: 7. Per the germline V gene, CDR1 is LGHDT and CDR2 is YNNKEL (reference sequence). For the CDR3, the DNA is TGTGCCAGCAGCTCCCGGACTAGCGGCATCTACGAGCAGTACTTC. Translating gives CASSSRTSGIYEQYF.

Points on this clone: This specimen includes other DNA sequences encoding the same CDR3. CDR3 sequence reads: CSVGQNTGELFF. The CDR3 nucleotides are TGCAGCGTTGGACAGAACACCGGGGAGCTGTTTTTT. This chain connects TRBV29-1 to TRBJ2-2; D uncertain. CDR3 length: 12 residues. Germline CDR1 reads SQVTM; CDR2 reads ANQGSEA. Deletions cut 4 bases from V and 1 base from J, with 4 bases between.

The J gene is TRBJ1-5, the V gene TRBV5-6, with 9 bases fitting TRBD1. This CDR3 has 16 residues. CDR1 and CDR2 (germline): SGHDT, YYEEEE. With 2 bases clipped from V and 7 bases from J, the junction kept 10 bases outside the gene matches. The CDR3 loop reads CASSFLPGQGGQPQHF. The CDR3 nucleotides are TGTGCCAGCAGCTTCCTACCGGGACAGGGAGGACAGCCCCAGCATTTT.

Notes on this clone: This could be a read error, since a much larger clone is one nucleotide away. This chain connects TRBV2 to TRBJ1-1; the match to TRBD1 covers 7 bases. Looked up from germline, CDR1 is SNHLY and CDR2 is FYNNEI. V was clipped by 4 bases and J by 5 bases; unmatched bases: 1. CDR3 length: 12 residues. The CDR3 sequence is CASSVRGTEAFF. In DNA, the CDR3 is TGTGCCAGCAGTGTCAGGGGGACTGAAGCTTTCTTT. Supplemented by reference TRBV2 and TRBJ1-1, the full variable domain reads EPEVTQTPSHQVTQMGQEVILRCVPISNHLYFYWYRQILGQKVEFLVSFYNNEISEKSEIFDDQFSVERPDGSNFTLKIRSTKLEDSAMYFCASSVRGTEAFFGQGTRLTVV.